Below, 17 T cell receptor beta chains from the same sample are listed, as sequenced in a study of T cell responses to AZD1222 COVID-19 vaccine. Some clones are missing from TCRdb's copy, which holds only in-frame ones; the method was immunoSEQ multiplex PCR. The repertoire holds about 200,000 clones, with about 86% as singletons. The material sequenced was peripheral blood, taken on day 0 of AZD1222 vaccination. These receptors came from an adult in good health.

The chain's CDR3 is CASSGGWYGYTF. CDR3 in DNA: TGTGCCAGTAGTGGAGGGTGGTATGGCTACACCTTC. The chain recombines TRBV19 with TRBJ1-2; D gene ambiguous. Per the germline V gene, CDR1 is LNHDA and CDR2 is SQIVND (reference sequence). The CDR3 runs 12 residues. Trimming removed 5 bases at V and 5 bases at J, with 9 bases between.

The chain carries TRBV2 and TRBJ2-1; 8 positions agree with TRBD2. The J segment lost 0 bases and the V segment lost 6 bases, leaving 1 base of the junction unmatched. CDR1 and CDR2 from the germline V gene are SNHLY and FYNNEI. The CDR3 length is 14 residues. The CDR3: CASSRGGSYNEQFF. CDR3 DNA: TGTGCCAGCAGCCGGGGGGGCTCCTACAATGAGCAGTTCTTC.

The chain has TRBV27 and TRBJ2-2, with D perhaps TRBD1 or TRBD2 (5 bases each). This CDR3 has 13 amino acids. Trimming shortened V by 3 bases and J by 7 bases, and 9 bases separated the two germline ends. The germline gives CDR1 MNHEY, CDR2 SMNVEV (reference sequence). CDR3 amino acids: CASSFRESGELFF. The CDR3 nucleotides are TGTGCCAGCAGTTTCAGGGAGAGCGGGGAGCTGTTTTTT.

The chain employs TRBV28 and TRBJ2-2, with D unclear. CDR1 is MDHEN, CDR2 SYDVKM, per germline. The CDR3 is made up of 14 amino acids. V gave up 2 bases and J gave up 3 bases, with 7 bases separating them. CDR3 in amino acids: CASSLLEDTGELFF. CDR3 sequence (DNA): TGTGCCAGCAGTTTACTTGAGGACACCGGGGAGCTGTTTTTT.

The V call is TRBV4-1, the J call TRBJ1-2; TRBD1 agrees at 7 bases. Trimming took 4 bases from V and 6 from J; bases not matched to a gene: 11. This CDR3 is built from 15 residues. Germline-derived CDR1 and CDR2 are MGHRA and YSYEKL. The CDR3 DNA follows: TGCGCCAGCAGCCCTGGGACAGCCCAAGGGAATGGCTACACCTTC. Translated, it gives CASSPGTAQGNGYTF.

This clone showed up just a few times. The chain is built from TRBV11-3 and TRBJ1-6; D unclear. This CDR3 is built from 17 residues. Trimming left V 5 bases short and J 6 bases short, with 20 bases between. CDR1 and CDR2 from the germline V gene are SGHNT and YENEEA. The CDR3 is CASSLTAWTFSNSPLHF. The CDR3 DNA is TGTGCCAGCAGCCTCACCGCTTGGACCTTTTCTAATTCACCCCTCCACTTT.

CDR3 DNA sequence: TGTGCCTGGAGTGTACAGGTCCCCCCCTACGAGCAGTACTTC. Its protein is CAWSVQVPPYEQYF. V usage is TRBV30 and J usage is TRBJ2-7; D possibly corresponds to TRBD1 (5 bases). Trimming removed 0 bases at V and 2 bases at J, with 11 bases between. From germline, CDR1 is GTSNPN and CDR2 SVGIG (reference sequence). This CDR3 contains 14 residues. Variable domain in full (rest from reference TRBV30 and TRBJ2-7): SQTIHQWPATLVQPVGSPLSLECTVEGTSNPNLYWYRQAAGRGLQLLFYSVGIGQISSEVPQNLSASRPQDRQFILSSKKLLLSDSGFYLCAWSVQVPPYEQYFGPGTRLTVT.

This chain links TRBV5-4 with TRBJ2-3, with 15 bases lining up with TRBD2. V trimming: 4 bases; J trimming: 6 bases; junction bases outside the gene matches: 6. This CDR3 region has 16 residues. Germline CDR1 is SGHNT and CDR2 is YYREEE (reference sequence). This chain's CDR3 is CASSRRTSGGADTQYF. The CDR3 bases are TGTGCCAGCAGCCGCCGGACTAGCGGGGGGGCGGATACGCAGTATTTT.

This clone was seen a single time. The CDR3 DNA sequence: TGTGCCAGTAGTAGCCCCGGGACAGGGGCGGGGAATGAGCAGTTCTTC. Protein product: CASSSPGTGAGNEQFF. The chain recombines TRBV19 with TRBJ2-1, with TRBD1 matching 10 bases. Germline V gene lookup returns CDR1 LNHDA and CDR2 SQIVND (reference sequence). The CDR3 runs 16 residues. The V and J ends lost 4 bases and 7 bases, in that order; junction bases with no gene match: 10.

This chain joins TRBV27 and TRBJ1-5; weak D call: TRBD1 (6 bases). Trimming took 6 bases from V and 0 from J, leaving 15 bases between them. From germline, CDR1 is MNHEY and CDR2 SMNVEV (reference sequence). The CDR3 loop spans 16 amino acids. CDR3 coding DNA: TGTGCCAGCAGGGCTGGGGGGGCTAATAGCAATCAGCCCCAGCATTTT. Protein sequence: CASRAGGANSNQPQHF.

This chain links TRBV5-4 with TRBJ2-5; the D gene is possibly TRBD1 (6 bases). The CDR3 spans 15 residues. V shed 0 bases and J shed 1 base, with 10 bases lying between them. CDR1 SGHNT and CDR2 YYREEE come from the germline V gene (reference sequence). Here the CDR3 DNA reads TGTGCCAGCAGCTTGGCCAACAGGGCCCAAGAGACCCAGTACTTC. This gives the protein CASSLANRAQETQYF.

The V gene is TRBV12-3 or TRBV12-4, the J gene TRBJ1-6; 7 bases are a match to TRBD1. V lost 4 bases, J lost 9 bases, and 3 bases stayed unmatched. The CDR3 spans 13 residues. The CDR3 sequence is CASSWDRISPLHF. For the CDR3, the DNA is TGTGCCAGCAGTTGGGACAGAATTTCACCCCTCCACTTT.

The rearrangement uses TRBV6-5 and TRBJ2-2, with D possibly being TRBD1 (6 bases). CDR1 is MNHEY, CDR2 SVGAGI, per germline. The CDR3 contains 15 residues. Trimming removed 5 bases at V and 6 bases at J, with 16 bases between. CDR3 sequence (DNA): TGTGCCAGCAGTACCACAGGGAATCTAGCCGGGGAGCTGTTTTTT. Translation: CASSTTGNLAGELFF.

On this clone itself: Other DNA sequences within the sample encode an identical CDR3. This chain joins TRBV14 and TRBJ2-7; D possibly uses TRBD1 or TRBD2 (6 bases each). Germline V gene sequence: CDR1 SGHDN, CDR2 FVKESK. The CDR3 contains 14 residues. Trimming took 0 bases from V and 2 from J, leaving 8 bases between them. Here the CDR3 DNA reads TGTGCCAGCAGCCAAGAAGGGGGGCCCTACGAGCAGTACTTC. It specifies CASSQEGGPYEQYF.

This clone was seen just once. CDR3 region: CASSLASGGAQETQYF. As DNA, the CDR3 is TGCGCCAGCAGCTTGGCTAGCGGGGGGGCCCAAGAGACCCAGTACTTC. The chain combines TRBV5-1 with TRBJ2-5, with 12 nucleotides matching TRBD2. Unmatched junction bases numbered 1, after V lost 0 bases and J lost 1 base. From germline, CDR1 is SGHRS and CDR2 YFSETQ. The CDR3 length is 16 residues.

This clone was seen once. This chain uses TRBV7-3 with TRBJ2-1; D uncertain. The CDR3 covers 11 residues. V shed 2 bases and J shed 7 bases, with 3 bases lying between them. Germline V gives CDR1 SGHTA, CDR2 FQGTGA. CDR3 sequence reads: CASSLENEQFF. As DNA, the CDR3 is TGTGCCAGCAGCTTAGAGAATGAGCAGTTCTTC.

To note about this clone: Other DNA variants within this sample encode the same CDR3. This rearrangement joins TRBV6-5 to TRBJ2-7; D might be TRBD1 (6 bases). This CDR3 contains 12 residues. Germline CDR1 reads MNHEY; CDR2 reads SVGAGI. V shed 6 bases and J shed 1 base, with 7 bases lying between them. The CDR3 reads CASSRGSYEQYF. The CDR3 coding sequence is TGTGCCAGCAGCAGGGGTTCCTACGAGCAGTACTTC.